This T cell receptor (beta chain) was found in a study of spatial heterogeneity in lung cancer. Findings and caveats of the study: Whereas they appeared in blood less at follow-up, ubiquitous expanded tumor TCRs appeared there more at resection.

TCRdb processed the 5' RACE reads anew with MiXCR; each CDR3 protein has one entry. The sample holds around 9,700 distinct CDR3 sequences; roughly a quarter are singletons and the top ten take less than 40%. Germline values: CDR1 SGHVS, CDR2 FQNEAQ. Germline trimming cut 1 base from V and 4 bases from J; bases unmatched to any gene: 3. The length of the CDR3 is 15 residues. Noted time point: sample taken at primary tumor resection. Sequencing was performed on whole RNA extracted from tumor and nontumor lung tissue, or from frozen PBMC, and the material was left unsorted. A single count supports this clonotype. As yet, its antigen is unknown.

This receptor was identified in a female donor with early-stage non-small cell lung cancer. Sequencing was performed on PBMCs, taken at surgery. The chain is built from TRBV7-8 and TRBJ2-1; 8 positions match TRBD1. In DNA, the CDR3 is TGTGCCAGCAGCTTAGACCAGGGGGCGTACAATGAGCAGTTCTTC. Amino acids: CASSLDQGAYNEQFF.